The subject of this entry is one T cell receptor beta chain. Its antigen is not identified. This sample stems from a study of shared clonotypes between healthy human individuals. For the study at large: CD8 memory received one plate per donor, CD8 naive two, CD4 memory three and CD4 naive three.

Whole-study results and caveats: What limited the represented genetic and exposure-history diversity was the small number of donors. Sorted-subset sequencing was shown by rarefaction to be incomplete despite large depth.

Some clones are missing from TCRdb's copy, which holds only in-frame ones; the method was immunoSEQ multiplex PCR. The sample lists 2.3 million or so clones, over 85% seen once, with about 0.39% in the top ten. CD4+ cells were split into CD45RA+ naive and CD45RA-negative memory subsets. Per the germline V gene, CDR1 is LNHDA and CDR2 is SQIVND (reference sequence). Trimming stripped 3 bases from V and 2 bases from J, with 14 bases between. The CDR3 runs 16 residues. Sequenced sample: naive CD4+ T cells from PBMCs. Subset specified: CD45RA+ positively selected. The gene calls are TRBV19 and TRBJ1-5, with D possibly matching TRBD1 (5 bases). The receptor comes from a man aged 18 to 29 in good health. Some clones in this sample may be carry-over from other donors' samples. The CDR3 DNA sequence: TGTGCCAGTAGTATGACCGGGGCGTTACGCAATCAGCCCCAGCATTTT. Its protein product is CASSMTGALRNQPQHF.